This passage covers 21 T cell receptor beta chains from one sample sequenced in a study of long-term antiretroviral therapy in people with HIV. Samples were assayed with immunoSEQ v3.0 at survey level. The protocol was immunoSEQ multiplex PCR, while the TCRdb copy is restricted to in-frame clones and leaves out a portion. The sample shows some 11,000 clones, roughly 80% of them seen only once. This specimen was unsorted PBMCs, taken around 7.5 years after starting antiretroviral therapy. These receptor sequences come from a man aged 50 or older with HIV.

The gene calls are TRBV7-8 and TRBJ2-7; D assignment may be TRBD1 or TRBD2 (6 bases each). The V gene lost 5 bases and the J gene lost 3 bases, with 17 bases spanning the gap. The CDR3 extends over 15 amino acids. Germline loops: CDR1 SGHVS, CDR2 FQNEAQ. This CDR3 is CASSPVVGGGYEQYF. CDR3 nucleotide sequence: TGTGCCAGCAGCCCAGTGGTTGGAGGGGGCTACGAGCAGTACTTC.

The chain combines TRBV5-1 with TRBJ2-7; the D gene could be TRBD1 or TRBD2 (5 bases each). CDR3 length equals 14 residues. The V gene lost 2 bases and the J gene lost 4 bases, with 13 bases spanning the gap. Germline V gene data show CDR1 as SGHRS and CDR2 as YFSETQ. For the CDR3, the DNA is TGCGCCAGCAGCTTTGGGACCGGGGCTTACGAGCAGTACTTC. Translating it yields CASSFGTGAYEQYF.

Here the CDR3 reads CASRDGWGNYGYTF. Here the CDR3 DNA reads TGTGCCAGCAGGGATGGGTGGGGGAACTATGGCTACACCTTC. The chain links TRBV5-6 to TRBJ1-2; D is perhaps TRBD1 (5 bases). Trimming shortened V by 5 bases and J by 2 bases, and 13 bases separated the two germline ends. The CDR3 consists of 14 residues. Per germline, CDR1 SGHDT and CDR2 YYEEEE.

This clone was seen once. V usage is TRBV11-2 and J usage is TRBJ1-3, with no clear D. CDR3 size: 12 residues. V dropped 1 base and J dropped 8 bases, with 6 bases sitting between them. Germline CDR1 SGHAT, CDR2 FQNNGV. The CDR3 sequence: CASSLAVDTIYF. The CDR3 DNA follows: TGTGCCAGCAGCTTAGCGGTGGACACCATATATTTT.

The rearrangement links TRBV4-1 to TRBJ2-7; a possible D gene is TRBD2 (6 bases). The CDR3 extends over 15 amino acids. Germline-derived CDR1 and CDR2 are MGHRA and YSYEKL. V was cut by 0 bases and J by 6 bases, with 15 bases left in between. CDR3 sequence reads: CASSQEGTARGEQYF. The DNA of the CDR3 is TGCGCCAGCAGCCAAGAAGGGACTGCCCGTGGCGAGCAGTACTTC.

This sequence joins TRBV7-8 and TRBJ2-2; no clear D gene. CDR1 and CDR2 from the germline V gene are SGHVS and FQNEAQ. The CDR3 extends over 13 amino acids. V was cut by 7 bases and J by 0 bases, with 6 bases left in between. The chain's CDR3 is CASNQANTGELFF. In nucleotides, the CDR3 is TGTGCCAGCAATCAGGCGAACACCGGGGAGCTGTTTTTT.

The genes are TRBV27 and TRBJ2-7; D tentatively fits TRBD1 or TRBD2 (5 bases each). Deletions cut 4 bases from V and 2 bases from J, with 21 bases between. CDR3 length: 17 amino acids. CDR1 and CDR2 from the germline V gene are MNHEY and SMNVEV (reference sequence). The CDR3 loop reads CASSSIFTQTGPYEQYF. The CDR3 coding sequence is TGTGCCAGCAGTTCCATCTTTACACAGACGGGGCCCTACGAGCAGTACTTC.

The rearrangement links TRBV5-6 to TRBJ2-7, with D maybe TRBD2 (6 bases). Per germline, CDR1 SGHDT and CDR2 YYEEEE. V was trimmed by 0 bases and J by 4 bases, leaving 23 bases between them. The CDR3 loop spans 18 amino acids. The CDR3 sequence: CASSLDWIVGGEGYEQYF. CDR3 DNA sequence: TGTGCCAGCAGCTTGGATTGGATTGTAGGCGGGGAAGGATACGAGCAGTACTTC.

This clone has only one observation. The chain couples TRBV29-1 to TRBJ2-1; D not resolved. The CDR3 sequence is 16 residues long. Trimming removed 7 bases from V and 0 bases from J, with 19 bases in between. Germline loops: CDR1 SQVTM, CDR2 ANQGSEA. In nucleotides, the CDR3 is TGCAGCGGAATGACGACTGGACCCAGCTCCTACAATGAGCAGTTCTTC. Translation gives CSGMTTGPSSYNEQFF.

This clone showed up just a few times. The V and J genes are TRBV5-5 and TRBJ2-7; 7 bases are shared with TRBD1. CDR1 and CDR2 from the germline V gene are SGHKS and YYEKEE (reference sequence). J was trimmed by 6 bases and V by 4 bases; bases with no gene match: 4. The CDR3 sequence is 12 residues long. CDR3 bases: TGTGCCAGCAGCGTCGGACAGGTCGAGCAGTACTTC. Translating gives CASSVGQVEQYF.

The rearrangement joins TRBV10-3 to TRBJ1-1; D is possibly TRBD1 (6 bases). The CDR3 contains 15 residues. Deletions cut 0 bases from V and 4 bases from J, with 12 bases between. The germline gives CDR1 ENHRY, CDR2 SYGVKD. CDR3 in DNA: TGTGCCATCAGTGAGTCGCAAGGGGGGGGCACTGAAGCTTTCTTT. Translated: CAISESQGGGTEAFF.

This chain links TRBV7-6 with TRBJ2-5, with D hard to call. The CDR3 covers 15 residues. Trimming cost V 1 base and J 1 base, with 10 bases left between them. Germline loops: CDR1 SGHVS, CDR2 FNYEAQ. CDR3 residues: CASSLGSAVQETQYF. The CDR3 DNA follows: TGTGCCAGCAGCTTAGGCTCGGCAGTCCAAGAGACCCAGTACTTC. The entire variable domain, with the rest obtained from reference TRBV7-6 and TRBJ2-5, is as follows: GAGVSQSPRYKVTKRGQDVALRCDPISGHVSLYWYRQALGQGPEFLTYFNYEAQQDKSGLPNDRFSAERPEGSISTLTIQRTEQRDSAMYRCASSLGSAVQETQYFGPGTRLLVL.

This clone was recorded once. The V call is TRBV29-1, the J call TRBJ2-1, with D uncertain. The CDR3 runs 12 residues. Trimming pared 6 bases from V and 12 bases from J, leaving 18 bases between. Looked up from germline, CDR1 is SQVTM and CDR2 is ANQGSEA. This CDR3 is CSVPAADMRQFF. The CDR3 DNA sequence: TGCAGCGTCCCGGCCGCTGACATGCGGCAGTTCTTC.

This chain uses TRBV7-9 with TRBJ1-2, with D tentatively TRBD1 (5 bases). The CDR3 loop spans 15 amino acids. V gave up 6 bases and J gave up 4 bases, with 18 bases separating them. Per germline, CDR1 SEHNR and CDR2 FQNEAQ (reference sequence). This CDR3 is CASSPDSSGIYGYTF. CDR3 coding DNA: TGTGCCAGCAGTCCAGACAGTTCGGGCATCTATGGCTACACCTTC. The full variable domain, completed using reference TRBV7-9 and TRBJ1-2, is DTGVSQNPRHKITKRGQNVTFRCDPISEHNRLYWYRQTLGQGPEFLTYFQNEAQLEKSRLLSDRFSAERPKGSFSTLEIQRTEQGDSAMYLCASSPDSSGIYGYTFGSGTRLTVV.

This chain joins TRBV7-9 and TRBJ2-3; D is unclear. CDR1 SEHNR and CDR2 FQNEAQ come from the germline V gene (reference sequence). This CDR3 spans 16 amino acids. The V and J ends lost 2 bases and 2 bases respectively, with 14 bases between them. CDR3 coding DNA: TGTGCCAGCAGCTTACCCTCATACCAGATCACAGATACGCAGTATTTT. Residues: CASSLPSYQITDTQYF.

DNA of the CDR3: TGTGCCAGCAGTGAACAGCGGGGGGTCTACAATGAGCAGTTCTTC. Translated: CASSEQRGVYNEQFF. The V and J genes are TRBV6-1 and TRBJ2-1; 9 bases match TRBD2. CDR3 length equals 15 residues. V shed 2 bases and J 3 bases; nucleotides not matched to a gene: 2. CDR1 and CDR2 from the germline V gene are MNHNS and SASEGT.

The chain is built from TRBV11-2 and TRBJ1-1, with D hard to call. Deletions cut 0 bases from V and 0 bases from J, with 11 bases between. This CDR3 is 16 amino acids long. Germline-derived CDR1 and CDR2 are SGHAT and FQNNGV. The CDR3 is CASSLDRLGLNTEAFF. As DNA, the CDR3 is TGTGCCAGCAGCTTAGATCGCCTAGGCCTGAACACTGAAGCTTTCTTT. Full variable domain (remainder filled in from reference TRBV11-2 and TRBJ1-1): EAGVAQSPRYKIIEKRQSVAFWCNPISGHATLYWYQQILGQGPKLLIQFQNNGVVDDSQLPKDRFSAERLKGVDSTLKIQPAKLEDSAVYLCASSLDRLGLNTEAFFGQGTRLTVV.

On this clone itself: This same CDR3 is encoded by further DNA sequences in the sample. J is TRBJ1-1 and V is TRBV6-5; the D is unclear. This CDR3 has 15 residues. The V end lost 0 bases, the J end lost 1 base, and 9 bases lay between the germline ends. Germline CDR1 is MNHEY and CDR2 is SVGAGI. DNA for the CDR3: TGTGCCAGCAGTTACTCGACGGTGGGGAACACTGAAGCTTTCTTT. This sequence encodes CASSYSTVGNTEAFF.

The genes are TRBV5-6 and TRBJ1-2; tentative D call: TRBD1 (6 bases). V shed 2 bases and J shed 3 bases, with 11 bases lying between them. Germline V gene sequence: CDR1 SGHDT, CDR2 YYEEEE. The CDR3 runs 14 residues. Here the CDR3 reads CASSLPAGDYGYTF. The CDR3 nucleotides read TGTGCCAGCAGCTTACCCGCAGGGGACTATGGCTACACCTTC.

The rearrangement joins TRBV6-5 to TRBJ1-6; D unresolved. The V end was cut by 4 bases, the J end by 7 bases, with 14 bases between. The CDR3 has 15 residues. Looked up from germline, CDR1 is MNHEY and CDR2 is SVGAGI. The CDR3 region has the DNA TGTGCCAGCAGTTCAGGACCGACCCGGAATTCACCCCTCCACTTT. This codes for CASSSGPTRNSPLHF.

The genes are TRBV2 and TRBJ2-1, with D unclear. Germline CDR1 reads SNHLY; CDR2 reads FYNNEI. The CDR3 is 14 residues long. V was pared by 6 bases and J by 5 bases, with 14 bases between. The CDR3 reads CASSLLKSDNEQFF. The CDR3, as DNA: TGTGCCAGCAGCTTACTAAAGAGTGACAATGAGCAGTTCTTC.